One T cell receptor beta chain is described in this entry. The data were taken from a study of blood T cell repertoires in COVID-19. Across the study: From the United States, Italy and Spain came samples of acute and convalescent COVID-19. Sample material is recorded as cDNA or gDNA derived from T cells, B-cell-depleted T cells, or PBMCs.

The germline V gene has CDR1 MGHRA and CDR2 YSYEKL. This CDR3 has 17 amino acids. Trimming left V 0 bases short and J 0 bases short, with 12 bases between. Original processing methods: Reference gene primer amplification gave estimated nucleated cell counts. Repertoires were generated with immunoSEQ multiplex PCR, while TCRdb's copy carries only in-frame clones and drops some. That table furnishes V, J and clone size, whereas the DNA furnished D and trimming. This repertoire shows about 110,000 clones, about three quarters found once; its top ten account for approximately 4.3%. The TCR originated in a man between 65 and 85 years old with acute or convalescent COVID-19. The chain is built from TRBV4-1 and TRBJ1-5; D unclear. Sequencing input: peripheral blood. Written as DNA, the CDR3 is TGCGCCAGCAGCCAAGATATTACAGAGCATAGCAATCAGCCCCAGCATTTT. Translated: CASSQDITEHSNQPQHF.